The 26 T cell receptor beta chains in this list originate from one sample, sequenced in a study of blood T cell repertoires in COVID-19. Libraries were prepared by immunoSEQ multiplex PCR; TCRdb keeps only in-frame clonotypes and omits some of them. Counted here are 200,000 to 250,000 clones, nearly 90% occurring once; the ten biggest clones make up 12%. Sequencing was performed on peripheral blood. The receptors here all came from a woman under 30 who had recovered from COVID-19.

A single count supports this clone. The rearrangement uses TRBV28 and TRBJ2-3, with TRBD2 identical over 9 bases. The germline CDR1 and CDR2 sequences are MDHEN and SYDVKM. Trimming took 7 bases from V and 4 from J; bases not matched to a gene: 12. The CDR3 consists of 16 residues. CDR3 in amino acids: CASKSPGLAKADTQYF. The CDR3 nucleotides are TGTGCCAGCAAAAGTCCGGGACTAGCAAAGGCAGATACGCAGTATTTT.

V is TRBV4-1 and J is TRBJ2-7, with D possibly matching TRBD2 (5 bases). The germline V gene has CDR1 MGHRA and CDR2 YSYEKL. The CDR3 extends over 13 amino acids. V lost 6 bases and J lost 1, with 10 bases in between. CDR3 nucleotide sequence: TGCGCCAGCAGACCGGACTGGTCCTACGAGCAGTACTTC. It specifies CASRPDWSYEQYF.

The V gene is TRBV25-1, the J gene TRBJ2-5, with 7 bases matching TRBD1. Per germline, CDR1 MGHDK and CDR2 SYGVNS. J lost 1 base, V lost 3 bases, and 5 bases had no gene match. This CDR3 has 15 amino acids. The CDR3 spells CASSEGQQSQETQYF. Here the CDR3 DNA reads TGTGCCAGCAGTGAGGGACAGCAAAGCCAAGAGACCCAGTACTTC.

The chain uses TRBV6-6 and TRBJ2-4; D perhaps matches TRBD2 (6 bases). Trimming stripped 6 bases from V and 4 bases from J, with 16 bases between. The CDR3 is 15 residues long. Germline V lookup: CDR1 MNHNY, CDR2 SVGAGI (reference sequence). The CDR3 reads CASSAYGTGKNIQYF. The CDR3 DNA reads as TGTGCCAGCAGCGCCTACGGGACTGGAAAAAACATTCAGTACTTC.

Only one count was recorded for this clone. This chain connects TRBV10-3 to TRBJ1-3; D unresolved. The CDR3 sequence is 12 residues long. Per the germline V gene, CDR1 is ENHRY and CDR2 is SYGVKD. The V gene lost 3 bases and the J gene lost 3 bases, with 3 bases spanning the gap. In DNA form, the CDR3 reads TGTGCCATCAGTGACGGTGGAAACACCATATATTTT. Protein sequence: CAISDGGNTIYF.

CDR3 DNA sequence: TGTGCCAGCAGTGTCCAATCGACGGGGGGGAACTATGGCTACACCTTC. Its protein is CASSVQSTGGNYGYTF. The chain joins TRBV28 to TRBJ1-2; possible D gene TRBD1, 5 bases. The CDR3 has 16 residues. Germline loops: CDR1 MDHEN, CDR2 SYDVKM. V lost 5 bases to trimming and J lost 2 bases, with 18 bases between them.

This clone occurred once. The chain combines TRBV5-1 with TRBJ2-7; a possible D gene is TRBD1 (5 bases). From germline, CDR1 is SGHRS and CDR2 YFSETQ. This CDR3 has 15 residues. Deletions cut 2 bases from V and 0 bases from J, with 12 bases between. The CDR3 spells CASSFSIDSSYEQYF. The CDR3 DNA follows: TGCGCCAGCAGCTTCTCCATCGACAGCTCCTACGAGCAGTACTTC.

The chain recombines TRBV7-2 with TRBJ2-2; D is ambiguous. Looked up from germline, CDR1 is SGHTA and CDR2 is FQGNSA. The CDR3 extends over 14 amino acids. The V and J ends lost 2 bases and 5 bases respectively, with 9 bases between them. The CDR3 DNA reads TGTGCCAGCAGCTTACAACGGTCTACCGGGGAGCTGTTTTTT. Translating it yields CASSLQRSTGELFF. Full variable domain (outside the CDR3, taken from reference TRBV7-2 and TRBJ2-2): GAGVSQSPSNKVTEKGKDVELRCDPISGHTALYWYRQSLGQGLEFLIYFQGNSAPDKSGLPSDRFSAERTGGSVSTLTIQRTQQEDSAVYLCASSLQRSTGELFFGEGSRLTVL.

The chain couples TRBV7-2 to TRBJ2-7, with D maybe TRBD1 (6 bases). Germline-derived CDR1 and CDR2 are SGHTA and FQGNSA. Between the trimmed V and J ends, which lost 5 bases and 0 bases, there was a span of 14 bases. There are 15 residues in the CDR3. CDR3 bases: TGTGCCAGCAGCCCCGACAGGCATAGCTCCTACGAGCAGTACTTC. It specifies CASSPDRHSSYEQYF. Based on the CDR3 plus reference TRBV7-2 and TRBJ2-7, the full variable domain is GAGVSQSPSNKVTEKGKDVELRCDPISGHTALYWYRQSLGQGLEFLIYFQGNSAPDKSGLPSDRFSAERTGGSVSTLTIQRTQQEDSAVYLCASSPDRHSSYEQYFGPGTRLTVT.

The chain uses TRBV9 and TRBJ2-3, with D tentatively TRBD2 (6 bases). CDR1 and CDR2 from the germline V gene are SGDLS and YYNGEE. There are 15 residues in the CDR3. Trimming left V 2 bases short and J 2 bases short, with 12 bases between. CDR3 coding DNA: TGTGCCAGCAGCGTGGGAGGCGGGACCACAGATACGCAGTATTTT. Translated: CASSVGGGTTDTQYF.

J is TRBJ1-5 and V is TRBV21-1. TRBV21-1 is reported as a pseudogene. This CDR3 region has 13 residues. The CDR3 loop is CASSKGRRQPQHF. CDR3 DNA sequence: TGTGCCAGCAGCAAAGGGAGGAGACAGCCCCAGCATTTT.

V gene TRBV18 combines with J gene TRBJ1-1; D uncertain. Germline V gene data show CDR1 as KGHSH and CDR2 as LQKENI. This CDR3 region has 14 residues. V lost 4 bases to trimming and J lost 1 base, with 10 bases between them. CDR3 loop: CASSRAGANTEAFF. For the CDR3, the DNA is TGTGCCAGCTCACGAGCGGGCGCGAACACTGAAGCTTTCTTT.

The chain recombines TRBV20-1 with TRBJ1-1; 7 bases align to TRBD1. V lost 4 bases to trimming and J lost 11 bases; unmatched junction nucleotides: 7. The CDR3 has 11 amino acids. Germline CDR1 reads DFQATT; CDR2 reads SNEGSKA (reference sequence). CDR3 region: CSANAQGVAFF. The CDR3, as DNA: TGCAGTGCTAATGCCCAGGGGGTGGCTTTCTTT.

This chain connects TRBV2 to TRBJ1-5; D gene ambiguous. Between the trimmed V and J ends, which lost 5 bases and 8 bases, there was a span of 13 bases. The CDR3 runs to 13 residues. Germline-derived CDR1 and CDR2 are SNHLY and FYNNEI. For the CDR3, the DNA is TGTGCCAGCAGTCCCTCCCGCTATGAGCCCCAGCATTTT. Translating gives CASSPSRYEPQHF.

The chain has TRBV7-9 and TRBJ1-5; 8 bases align to TRBD1. The CDR3 totals 14 residues. Germline CDR1 SEHNR, CDR2 FQNEAQ (reference sequence). V dropped 6 bases and J dropped 4; count of bases not matched to a gene: 5. In nucleotides, the CDR3 is TGTGCCAGCAGGGCTCAGGGGGCTAATCAGCCCCAGCATTTT. Translation gives CASRAQGANQPQHF.

This chain links TRBV13 with TRBJ1-6; a weak D match, TRBD1 (6 bases). CDR1 and CDR2 (germline): PRHDT, FYEKMQ (reference sequence). Trimming removed 5 bases from V and 8 bases from J, with 19 bases in between. The CDR3 covers 16 residues. In DNA, the CDR3 is TGTGCCAGCAGCCACAGGGATGGTGGATTTTATTCACCCCTCCACTTT. Translated: CASSHRDGGFYSPLHF.

The CDR3 DNA follows: TGTGCCAGCAGCTACGAGCGGGATGGGTACGAGCAGTACTTC. Translated: CASSYERDGYEQYF. The chain carries TRBV11-2 and TRBJ2-7; 7 nucleotides match TRBD2. This CDR3 has 14 amino acids. The trim removed 4 bases at V and 4 bases at J, leaving 7 bases unmatched. CDR1 SGHAT and CDR2 FQNNGV come from the germline V gene. Full variable domain (remainder filled in from reference TRBV11-2 and TRBJ2-7): EAGVAQSPRYKIIEKRQSVAFWCNPISGHATLYWYQQILGQGPKLLIQFQNNGVVDDSQLPKDRFSAERLKGVDSTLKIQPAKLEDSAVYLCASSYERDGYEQYFGPGTRLTVT.

This clone is a singleton in its sample. V usage is TRBV29-1 and J usage is TRBJ1-1; no clear D gene. Trimming removed 4 bases at V and 11 bases at J, with 11 bases between. The CDR3 totals 10 residues. Germline values: CDR1 SQVTM, CDR2 ANQGSEA. For the CDR3, the DNA is TGCAGCGTTGGCACCCATGGCGCTTTCTTT. The encoded protein is CSVGTHGAFF.

V and J are TRBV27 and TRBJ2-1; D gene unclear. Trimming stripped 2 bases from V and 2 bases from J, with 10 bases between. Germline values: CDR1 MNHEY, CDR2 SMNVEV (reference sequence). This CDR3 comprises 15 residues. CDR3 region: CASSLGVGTYNEQFF. As DNA, the CDR3 is TGTGCCAGCAGTTTAGGTGTCGGTACCTACAATGAGCAGTTCTTC.

The chain carries TRBV27 and TRBJ1-2; 9 nucleotides match TRBD1. V dropped 6 bases and J dropped 4; count of bases not matched to a gene: 21. Germline V CDR1 and CDR2: MNHEY, SMNVEV (reference sequence). This CDR3 spans 19 amino acids. The CDR3 sequence is CASSYYGLGQGPRGYGYTF. For the CDR3, the DNA is TGTGCCAGCAGCTATTACGGCCTCGGACAGGGGCCCCGGGGCTATGGCTACACCTTC.

The CDR3 region has the DNA TGCAGCGGTCGATTGGGGGGAAGCAATCAGCCCCAGCATTTT. Its translation: CSGRLGGSNQPQHF. This chain links TRBV29-1 with TRBJ1-5, with D perhaps matching TRBD1 (5 bases). V was pared by 7 bases and J by 1 base, with 14 bases between. Germline CDR1 reads SQVTM; CDR2 reads ANQGSEA. The CDR3 contains 14 residues.

The rearrangement links TRBV4-1 to TRBJ2-7; TRBD1 agrees at 12 bases. The ends lost 2 bases at V and 6 bases at J; junction bases unmatched: 2. Per germline, CDR1 MGHRA and CDR2 YSYEKL. The CDR3 is made up of 14 amino acids. CDR3 DNA sequence: TGCGCCAGCAGCCAATGGGACAGGGGGCCCGAGCAGTACTTC. Protein: CASSQWDRGPEQYF.

The chain is built from TRBV23-1 and TRBJ2-3; tentatively, D is TRBD2 (6 bases). Being an ORF, TRBV23-1 has a function that is uncertain. There are 20 residues in the CDR3. The V end lost 4 bases, the J end lost 0 bases, and 26 bases lay between the germline ends. The CDR3, as DNA: TGCGCCAGCAGTCGTCCGGACTTTTGGCGAGCGGGCAGGAGCACAGATACGCAGTATTTT. Its protein is CASSRPDFWRAGRSTDTQYF.

V is TRBV4-2 and J is TRBJ1-2; TRBD1 agrees at 7 bases. Germline CDR1 and CDR2: LGHNA and YNFKEQ. This CDR3 contains 16 residues. The J segment lost 1 base and the V segment lost 2 bases, leaving 7 bases of the junction unmatched. The CDR3 protein is CASSQLRDSLNYGYTF. CDR3 in DNA: TGTGCCAGCAGCCAACTCCGGGACAGCCTTAACTATGGCTACACCTTC.

This clone was picked up a small number of times. The chain carries TRBV12-5 and TRBJ2-1; D is unresolved. Deletions cut 2 bases from V and 4 bases from J, with 6 bases between. There are 13 residues in the CDR3. The germline V gene has CDR1 LGHNT and CDR2 FRNRAP. The CDR3 sequence is CASGLLEYNEQFF. CDR3 DNA sequence: TGTGCTAGTGGTTTGCTAGAATACAATGAGCAGTTCTTC.

V usage is TRBV10-3 and J usage is TRBJ2-5, with 8 bases that match TRBD1. The CDR3 has 14 residues. Germline V gives CDR1 ENHRY, CDR2 SYGVKD. The J segment lost 5 bases and the V segment lost 6 bases, leaving 8 bases of the junction unmatched. The CDR3 bases are TGTGCCATCAGCGAGGACAGGGCTTGGGAGACCCAGTACTTC. The encoded protein is CAISEDRAWETQYF.